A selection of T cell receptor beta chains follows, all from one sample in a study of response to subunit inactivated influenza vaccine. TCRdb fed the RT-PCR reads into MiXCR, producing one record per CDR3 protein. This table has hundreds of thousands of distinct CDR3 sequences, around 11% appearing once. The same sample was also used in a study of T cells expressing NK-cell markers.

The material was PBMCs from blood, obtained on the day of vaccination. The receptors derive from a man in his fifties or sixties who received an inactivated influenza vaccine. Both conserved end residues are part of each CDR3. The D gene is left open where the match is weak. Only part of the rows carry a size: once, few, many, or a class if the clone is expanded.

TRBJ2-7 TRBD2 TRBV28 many TGTGCCAGCAGTTTATCTCCCGGGAGGATCTCCTACGAGCAGTACTTC CASSLSPGRISYEQYF
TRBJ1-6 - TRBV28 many TGTGCCGGCAACGGCCATAATTCACCCCTCCACTTT CAGNGHNSPLHF
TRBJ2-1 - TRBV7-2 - TGTGCCAGCAGCTTGTGGAGGTACAATGAGCAGTTCTTC CASSLWRYNEQFF
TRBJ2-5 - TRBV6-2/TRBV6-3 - TGTGCCAGCAGTTACGAAACAACGGGGCGAGAGACCCAGTACTTC CASSYETTGRETQYF
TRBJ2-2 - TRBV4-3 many TGCGCCAGCAGCCAAGGGAGAAACACCGGGGAGCTGTTTTTT CASSQGRNTGELFF
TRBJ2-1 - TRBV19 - TGTGCCAGTAGTATCGGCAGACAAAGCTCCTACAATGAGCAGTTCTTC CASSIGRQSSYNEQFF
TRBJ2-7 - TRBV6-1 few TGTGCCAGCAGTCCCGGGAGGGGGCCCTACGAGCAGTACTTC CASSPGRGPYEQYF
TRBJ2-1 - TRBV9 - TGTGCCAGCAGCCCTACGGTATATGAGCAGTTCTTC CASSPTVYEQFF
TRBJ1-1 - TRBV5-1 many TGCGCCAGCAGCTTGATAGGGATGAACACTGAAGCTTTCTTT CASSLIGMNTEAFF
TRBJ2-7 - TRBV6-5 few TGTGCCAGCAGTTACTCTGGCAGGGACCACGAGCAGTACTTC CASSYSGRDHEQYF
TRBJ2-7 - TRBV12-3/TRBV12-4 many TGTGCCAGCAGTTCACAGGGATCCTACGAGCAGTACTTC CASSSQGSYEQYF
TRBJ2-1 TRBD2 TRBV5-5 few TGTGCCAGCAGATTGGCTAGCGGGAGTTATGAGCAGTTCTTC CASRLASGSYEQFF
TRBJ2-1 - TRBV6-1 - TGTGCCAGCAGTACCCCCCCGGACCCTTGGGGAGATGAGCAGTTCTTC CASSTPPDPWGDEQFF